This entry concerns a single T cell receptor beta chain. Its matching antigen is unknown. This sample is part of a study of regulatory T cells in long-lasting Graves disease. Study findings and constraints: New patients shared roughly 980 public clonotypes, fewer than the approximately 3,000 shared by persistent patients. Persistent Graves' patients had lower TCR diversity than newly diagnosed ones.

Time point specified: persistent/refractory GD, antithyroid drugs over 5 years with positive TRAb. Researchers made the TCR library from RNA that was extracted from PBMCs. Library construction for TCR beta used iRepertoire HTBI primers and Arm-PCR of CDR3 regions. TCRdb processed the multiplex PCR reads anew with MiXCR; each CDR3 protein has one entry. The sample lists roughly 430,000 distinct CDR3 sequences, over 20% occurring once. The CDR3 consists of 15 residues. V was clipped by 3 bases and J by 2 bases, with 14 bases between them. Germline values: CDR1 SGHRS, CDR2 YFSETQ. This TCR derives from a female donor with Graves disease. Sequenced material: peripheral blood mononuclear cells (PBMCs), taken when the disease was refractory, from a patient treated with antithyroid drugs. This rearrangement joins TRBV5-1 to TRBJ2-5; the D gene could be TRBD1 or TRBD2 (6 bases each). The CDR3 nucleotides are TGCGCCAGCAGCTACTGGCCGGGGGCACAAGAGACCCAGTACTTC. Translating gives CASSYWPGAQETQYF.